This entry lists 3 T cell receptor beta chains sequenced from one sample in a study of T cell responses to AZD1222 COVID-19 vaccine. Here immunoSEQ multiplex PCR was the method, and the copy in TCRdb shows in-frame clones only, minus some. The table has some 74,000 clones, 70% to 90% seen once. Sample: peripheral blood, taken 28 days after the second AZD1222 dose. The source of these receptors is an adult who received the AZD1222 COVID-19 vaccine.

The chain has TRBV30 and TRBJ1-3; D gene uncertain. With 5 bases removed from V and 4 bases from J, the gap between germline ends came to 6 bases. The CDR3 has 11 amino acids. Germline V CDR1 and CDR2: GTSNPN, SVGIG (reference sequence). CDR3 sequence (DNA): TGTGCCTGGTTGAGCGGAAACACCATATATTTT. This gives the protein CAWLSGNTIYF.

This chain connects TRBV18 to TRBJ2-6; D unresolved. V was shortened by 0 bases and J by 0 bases, with 3 bases between the two germline ends. CDR3 size: 15 residues. Germline assignment: CDR1 KGHSH and CDR2 LQKENI. The CDR3 DNA follows: TGTGCCAGCTCACCACCGGCCTCTGGGGCCAACGTCCTGACTTTC. This encodes CASSPPASGANVLTF.

V usage is TRBV6-5 and J usage is TRBJ2-3, with D unclear. CDR3 length: 15 residues. V lost 2 bases and J lost 5, with 14 bases in between. Looked up from germline, CDR1 is MNHEY and CDR2 is SVGAGI. The CDR3 nucleotides read TGTGCCAGCAGTTACCTCTTTCAGGATGGAGATACGCAGTATTTT. Translation gives CASSYLFQDGDTQYF.